One and the same sample provided the 26 T cell receptor beta chains below, sequenced in a study of T cell responses to AZD1222 COVID-19 vaccine. Here immunoSEQ multiplex PCR was the method, and the copy in TCRdb shows in-frame clones only, minus some. In the table there are about 100,000 clones, approximately 88% of which are singletons. The input for sequencing was peripheral blood, taken on day 0 of AZD1222 vaccination. These receptor sequences come from an adult in good health.

This chain uses TRBV7-2 with TRBJ1-4, with D unclear. V gave up 0 bases and J gave up 3 bases, with 5 bases separating them. Germline CDR1 SGHTA, CDR2 FQGNSA. The CDR3 covers 14 residues. The CDR3 here is CASSLAGSNEKLFF. The DNA of the CDR3 is TGTGCCAGCAGCTTAGCAGGGTCTAATGAAAAACTGTTTTTT.

This chain uses TRBV19 with TRBJ1-5, with D maybe TRBD1 (5 bases). Germline-derived CDR1 and CDR2 are LNHDA and SQIVND (reference sequence). The CDR3 totals 15 residues. Trimming left V 6 bases short and J 1 base short, with 13 bases between. The CDR3 DNA sequence: TGTGCCAGTAGCCCAGACAGACGGAGCAATCAGCCCCAGCATTTT. Translating gives CASSPDRRSNQPQHF.

The gene calls are TRBV10-1 and TRBJ2-7; 9 positions agree with TRBD1. The CDR3 consists of 15 residues. V lost 2 bases to trimming and J lost 4 bases; unmatched junction nucleotides: 6. Germline V gene data show CDR1 as WNHNN and CDR2 as SYGVQD (reference sequence). The CDR3: CASSEDRGSSYEQYF. The CDR3 DNA reads as TGCGCCAGCAGTGAGGACAGGGGGTCTTCGTACGAGCAGTACTTC.

This clone turned up a few times. The CDR3 DNA is TGTGCCAGCATTGGGCTCCGGAGAGATACGCAGTATTTT. Residues: CASIGLRRDTQYF. The chain joins TRBV28 to TRBJ2-3; D unclear. Trimming cost V 7 bases and J 5 bases, with 13 bases left between them. Germline V gives CDR1 MDHEN, CDR2 SYDVKM. The CDR3 has 13 amino acids.

The chain recombines TRBV24-1 with TRBJ2-1; D is unresolved. Per the germline V gene, CDR1 is KGHDR and CDR2 is SFDVKD. Between the trimmed V and J ends, which lost 0 bases and 9 bases, there was a span of 14 bases. The CDR3 is 15 amino acids. The CDR3 nucleotides read TGTGCCACCAGTGATTTGAGGCTTGGCTGGGGTGAGCAGTTCTTC. It is translated as CATSDLRLGWGEQFF.

This sequence joins TRBV4-1 and TRBJ2-7, with D possibly being TRBD2 (6 bases). This CDR3 has 15 residues. With 6 bases removed from V and 7 bases from J, the gap between germline ends came to 22 bases. Germline CDR1 and CDR2: MGHRA and YSYEKL. The CDR3 sequence: CASRNLADNPREQYF. The CDR3 DNA is TGCGCCAGCAGGAATTTAGCGGATAATCCTAGGGAGCAGTACTTC.

The count of this clone is one. V is TRBV3-1 (or the pseudogene TRBV3-2) and J is TRBJ1-1; no definite D call. The germline CDR1 and CDR2 sequences are LGHDT and YNNKEL (reference sequence). V lost 5 bases and J lost 1, with 8 bases in between. This CDR3 is 13 amino acids long. The CDR3 here is CASSTLENTEAFF. CDR3 bases: TGTGCCAGCAGCACCTTAGAGAACACTGAAGCTTTCTTT.

This rearrangement joins TRBV19 to TRBJ2-2; 9 bases fit TRBD1. CDR1 and CDR2 from the germline V gene are LNHDA and SQIVND (reference sequence). The CDR3 runs to 15 residues. V lost 4 bases to trimming and J lost 2 bases; unmatched junction nucleotides: 2. The CDR3 loop is CASSRQGVNTGELFF. DNA of the CDR3: TGTGCCAGTAGTAGACAGGGGGTTAACACCGGGGAGCTGTTTTTT.

The chain employs TRBV27 and TRBJ2-7; D unresolved. Between the trimmed V and J ends, which lost 4 bases and 7 bases, there was a span of 11 bases. Germline V lookup: CDR1 MNHEY, CDR2 SMNVEV (reference sequence). This CDR3 region has 12 residues. The CDR3 coding sequence is TGTGCCAGCAGTTCGACATCCCTTGAGCAGTACTTC. Translated: CASSSTSLEQYF.

In its sample, this clone was seen once. The chain combines TRBV24-1 with TRBJ2-1; TRBD2 agrees at 11 bases. Germline-derived CDR1 and CDR2 are KGHDR and SFDVKD. The CDR3 sequence is 18 residues long. V trimming: 5 bases; J trimming: 0 bases; junction bases outside the gene matches: 8. CDR3 in DNA: TGTGCCACCAGTGTCGGAGGTAGCGGGGGGGGCTCCTACAATGAGCAGTTCTTC. Residues: CATSVGGSGGGSYNEQFF.

V is TRBV9 and J is TRBJ1-4; D possibly corresponds to TRBD1 (6 bases). This CDR3 region has 16 residues. Germline V CDR1 and CDR2: SGDLS, YYNGEE. The germline V and J ends were trimmed by 4 bases and 5 bases, with 18 bases remaining between them. In nucleotides, the CDR3 is TGTGCCAGCAGCCCGAAGGGGGAAGCTACGAATGAAAAACTGTTTTTT. Its protein product is CASSPKGEATNEKLFF.

The gene calls are TRBV18 and TRBJ2-7; 9 positions match TRBD2. V shed 3 bases and J 0 bases; nucleotides not matched to a gene: 6. The CDR3 has 16 amino acids. The germline V gene has CDR1 KGHSH and CDR2 LQKENI. The CDR3 region is CASSPLSGGLSYEQYF. CDR3 sequence (DNA): TGTGCCAGCTCACCCCTTAGCGGGGGACTCTCCTACGAGCAGTACTTC.

The J gene is TRBJ1-6, the V gene TRBV5-1; D gene uncertain. This CDR3 region has 13 residues. The germline V gene has CDR1 SGHRS and CDR2 YFSETQ. Trimming cost V 0 bases and J 9 bases, with 7 bases left between them. CDR3 residues: CASSLDRASPLHF. CDR3 nucleotide sequence: TGCGCCAGCAGCTTGGATAGGGCTTCACCCCTCCACTTT.

This chain connects TRBV6-5 to TRBJ1-1; D ambiguous. The V gene lost 2 bases and the J gene lost 0 bases, with 1 base spanning the gap. There are 12 residues in the CDR3. Germline values: CDR1 MNHEY, CDR2 SVGAGI. The CDR3 sequence: CASSYVNTEAFF. The CDR3 DNA reads as TGTGCCAGCAGTTACGTGAACACTGAAGCTTTCTTT.

J is TRBJ1-6 and V is TRBV30; TRBD1 might be the D (5 bases). V was shortened by 3 bases and J by 8 bases, with 11 bases between the two germline ends. CDR1 is GTSNPN, CDR2 SVGIG, per germline (reference sequence). This CDR3 has 13 amino acids. CDR3 DNA: TGTGCCTGGAGCGGGACTTGGGATTCACCCCTCCACTTT. Encoded protein: CAWSGTWDSPLHF.

This clone was counted only a few times. In DNA form, the CDR3 reads TGCGCCAGCAGCCAAGCGGGGACAGGGAACACTGAAGCTTTCTTT. It specifies CASSQAGTGNTEAFF. The rearrangement joins TRBV4-1 to TRBJ1-1, with 8 bases identical to TRBD1. The trim removed 1 base at V and 1 base at J, leaving 2 bases unmatched. The CDR3 sequence is 15 residues long. Per the germline V gene, CDR1 is MGHRA and CDR2 is YSYEKL.

V usage is TRBV6-1 and J usage is TRBJ1-3, with D maybe TRBD1 (6 bases). Germline lookup yields CDR1 MNHNS and CDR2 SASEGT. This CDR3 contains 15 residues. V lost 3 bases and J 4 bases, leaving 13 bases between the germline ends. DNA for the CDR3: TGTGCCAGCAGTGAGACCACAGGGTTGGGAAACACCATATATTTT. The encoded protein is CASSETTGLGNTIYF.

This chain connects TRBV10-3 to TRBJ2-7, with 8 bases that match TRBD2. Germline loops: CDR1 ENHRY, CDR2 SYGVKD. V lost 0 bases, J lost 9 bases, and 7 bases stayed unmatched. The CDR3 runs 14 residues. This CDR3 is CAISESLAGNPQYF. CDR3 nucleotides: TGTGCCATCAGTGAGTCTTTAGCGGGAAATCCGCAGTACTTC.

The chain joins TRBV6-2 or TRBV6-3 to TRBJ2-7; TRBD2 is a possible D gene (5 bases). CDR3 length: 13 residues. The ends were cut back, 5 bases at V and 5 bases at J, with 13 bases in the middle. The V gene's germline CDR1 is MNHEY and CDR2 SVGEGT. The CDR3 bases are TGTGCCAGCAGTGGGAGTGAAGCGAACGAGCAGTACTTC. Translation gives CASSGSEANEQYF.

This sequence joins TRBV28 and TRBJ2-1, with 11 bases matching TRBD2. Germline-derived CDR1 and CDR2 are MDHEN and SYDVKM. The ends lost 5 bases at V and 9 bases at J; junction bases unmatched: 6. CDR3 size: 14 residues. Here the CDR3 DNA reads TGTGCCAGCAGTCCACTAGCGGGAGAACGTGAGCAGTTCTTC. It codes for CASSPLAGEREQFF.

The chain combines TRBV18 with TRBJ1-3; the match to TRBD1 covers 7 bases. The germline V gene encodes CDR1 KGHSH and CDR2 LQKENI. This CDR3 is 15 amino acids long. The V segment lost 3 bases and the J segment 2 bases; nucleotides outside the gene matches: 4. CDR3: CASSPDRAPGNTIYF. The DNA of the CDR3 is TGTGCCAGCTCACCCGACAGGGCTCCTGGAAACACCATATATTTT.

J is TRBJ1-1 and V is TRBV7-2; 9 bases map to TRBD1. The CDR3 totals 15 residues. Germline CDR1 and CDR2: SGHTA and FQGNSA. After removal of 5 bases from V and 1 base from J, the junction contained 5 bases not matched to a gene. CDR3 DNA sequence: TGTGCCAGCAGCCCGGGACAGGGACGGAACACTGAAGCTTTCTTT. It yields the protein CASSPGQGRNTEAFF.

The chain links TRBV9 to TRBJ2-5, with unresolved D. With 3 bases removed from V and 4 bases from J, the gap between germline ends came to 7 bases. The CDR3 length is 12 residues. Germline assignment: CDR1 SGDLS and CDR2 YYNGEE. CDR3 loop: CASSARAETQYF. The CDR3 DNA reads TGTGCCAGCAGCGCCCGAGCAGAGACCCAGTACTTC.

The genes are TRBV28 and TRBJ1-3; perhaps TRBD1 as D (5 bases). The V end lost 7 bases, the J end lost 4 bases, and 14 bases lay between the germline ends. CDR1 and CDR2 from the germline V gene are MDHEN and SYDVKM. The CDR3 extends over 14 amino acids. CDR3 sequence reads: CASTPGGSGNTIYF. Here the CDR3 DNA reads TGTGCCAGCACTCCCGGGGGGTCCGGAAACACCATATATTTT. The whole variable domain, filled in from reference TRBV28 and TRBJ1-3, reads DVKVTQSSRYLVKRTGEKVFLECVQDMDHENMFWYRQDPGLGLRLIYFSYDVKMKEKGDIPEGYSVSREKKERFSLILESASTNQTSMYLCASTPGGSGNTIYFGEGSWLTVV.

This chain uses TRBV4-3 with TRBJ1-5, with D possibly being TRBD1 (6 bases). Germline V gene sequence: CDR1 LGHNA, CDR2 YSLEER. V shed 0 bases and J shed 3 bases, with 12 bases lying between them. This CDR3 has 16 residues. The CDR3 here is CASSQDTTGFNQPQHF. DNA of the CDR3: TGCGCCAGCAGCCAAGATACGACAGGCTTCAATCAGCCCCAGCATTTT.

The J gene is TRBJ1-5, the V gene TRBV7-2, with TRBD1 matching over 8 bases. With V trimmed by 5 bases and J by 6 bases, 6 bases remained unmatched. CDR1 and CDR2 from the germline V gene are SGHTA and FQGNSA. The CDR3 is made up of 14 amino acids. The chain's CDR3 is CASSLQGDGQPQHF. The DNA of the CDR3 is TGTGCCAGCAGCCTACAGGGGGATGGTCAGCCCCAGCATTTT.